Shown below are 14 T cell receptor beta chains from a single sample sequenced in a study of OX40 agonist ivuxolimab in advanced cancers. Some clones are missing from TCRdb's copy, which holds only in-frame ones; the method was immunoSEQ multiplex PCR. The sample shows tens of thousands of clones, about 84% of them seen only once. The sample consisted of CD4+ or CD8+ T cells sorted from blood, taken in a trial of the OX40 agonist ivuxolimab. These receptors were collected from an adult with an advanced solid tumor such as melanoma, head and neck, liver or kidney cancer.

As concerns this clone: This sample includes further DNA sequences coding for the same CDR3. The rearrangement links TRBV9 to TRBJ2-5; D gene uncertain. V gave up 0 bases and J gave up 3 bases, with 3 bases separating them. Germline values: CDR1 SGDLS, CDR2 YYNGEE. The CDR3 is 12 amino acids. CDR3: CASSVGEETQYF. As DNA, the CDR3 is TGTGCCAGCAGCGTAGGGGAAGAGACCCAGTACTTC.

This CDR3 is CASSLVRGAQYF. CDR3 DNA: TGTGCCAGCAGTTTAGTCAGGGGTGCGCAGTATTTT. The chain links TRBV27 to TRBJ2-3, with D maybe TRBD1 (6 bases). Trimming pared 2 bases from V and 10 bases from J, leaving 10 bases between. The CDR3 has 12 amino acids. Per the germline V gene, CDR1 is MNHEY and CDR2 is SMNVEV (reference sequence).

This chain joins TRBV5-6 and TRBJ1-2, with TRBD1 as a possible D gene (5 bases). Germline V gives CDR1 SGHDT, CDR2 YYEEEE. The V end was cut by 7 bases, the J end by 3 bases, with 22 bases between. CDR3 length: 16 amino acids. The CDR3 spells CASPFPPRVGDYGYTF. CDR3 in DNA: TGTGCCAGCCCCTTTCCCCCCAGGGTTGGGGACTATGGCTACACCTTC. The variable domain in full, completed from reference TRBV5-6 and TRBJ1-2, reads DAGVTQSPTHLIKTRGQQVTLRCSPKSGHDTVSWYQQALGQGPQFIFQYYEEEERQRGNFPDRFSGHQFPNYSSELNVNALLLGDSALYLCASPFPPRVGDYGYTFGSGTRLTVV.

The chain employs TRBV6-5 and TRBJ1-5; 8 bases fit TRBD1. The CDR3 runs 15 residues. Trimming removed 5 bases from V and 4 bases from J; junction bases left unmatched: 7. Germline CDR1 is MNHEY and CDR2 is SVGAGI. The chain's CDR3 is CASSPYRTGNQPQHF. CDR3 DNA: TGTGCCAGCAGTCCCTATCGGACAGGGAATCAGCCCCAGCATTTT.

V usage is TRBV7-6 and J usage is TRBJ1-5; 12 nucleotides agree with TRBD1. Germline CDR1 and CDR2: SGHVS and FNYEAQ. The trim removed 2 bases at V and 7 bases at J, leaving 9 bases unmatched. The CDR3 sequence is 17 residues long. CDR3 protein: CASSLNSGQGAGQPQHF. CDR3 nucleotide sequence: TGTGCCAGCAGCTTAAATTCGGGACAGGGGGCAGGACAGCCCCAGCATTTT.

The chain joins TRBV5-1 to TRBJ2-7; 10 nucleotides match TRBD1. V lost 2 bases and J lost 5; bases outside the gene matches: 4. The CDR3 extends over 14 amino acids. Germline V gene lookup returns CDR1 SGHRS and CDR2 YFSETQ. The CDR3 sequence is CASSLPGQGNEQYF. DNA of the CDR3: TGCGCCAGCAGCTTACCGGGACAGGGGAACGAGCAGTACTTC.

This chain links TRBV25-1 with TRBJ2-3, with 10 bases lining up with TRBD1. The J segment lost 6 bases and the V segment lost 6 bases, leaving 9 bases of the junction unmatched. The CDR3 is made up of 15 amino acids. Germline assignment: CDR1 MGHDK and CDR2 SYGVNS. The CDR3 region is CASSRAGDRGDTQYF. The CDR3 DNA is TGTGCCAGCAGCCGAGCGGGGGACAGGGGTGATACGCAGTATTTT.

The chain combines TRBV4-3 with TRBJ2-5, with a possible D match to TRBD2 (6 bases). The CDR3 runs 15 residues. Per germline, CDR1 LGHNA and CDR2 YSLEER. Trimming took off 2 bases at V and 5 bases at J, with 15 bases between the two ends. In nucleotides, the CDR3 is TGCGCCAGCAGCCAAATTGGACTACGGGGGGAGACCCAGTACTTC. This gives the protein CASSQIGLRGETQYF.

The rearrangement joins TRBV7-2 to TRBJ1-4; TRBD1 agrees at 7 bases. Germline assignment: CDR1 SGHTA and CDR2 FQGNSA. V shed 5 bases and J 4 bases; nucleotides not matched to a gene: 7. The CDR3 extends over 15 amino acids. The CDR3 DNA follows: TGTGCCAGCAGCCTAGGGGACAGACGTAATGAAAAACTGTTTTTT. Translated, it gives CASSLGDRRNEKLFF.

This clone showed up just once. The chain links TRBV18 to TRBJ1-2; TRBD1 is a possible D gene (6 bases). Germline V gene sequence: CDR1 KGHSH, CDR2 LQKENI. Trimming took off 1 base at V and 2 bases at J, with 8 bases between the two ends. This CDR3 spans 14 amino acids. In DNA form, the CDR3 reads TGTGCCAGCTCACCACAGGGGGACAACTATGGCTACACCTTC. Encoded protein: CASSPQGDNYGYTF.

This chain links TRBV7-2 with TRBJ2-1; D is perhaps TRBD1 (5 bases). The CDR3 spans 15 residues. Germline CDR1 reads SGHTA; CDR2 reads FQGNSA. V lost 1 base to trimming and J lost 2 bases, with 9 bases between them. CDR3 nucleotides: TGTGCCAGCAGCTTAGAGCCAGGGACCTACAATGAGCAGTTCTTC. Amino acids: CASSLEPGTYNEQFF.

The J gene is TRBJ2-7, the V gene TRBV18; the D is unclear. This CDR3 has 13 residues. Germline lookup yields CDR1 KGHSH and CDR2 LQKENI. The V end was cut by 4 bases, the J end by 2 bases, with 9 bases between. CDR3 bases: TGTGCCAGCTCACTGGGGTGGCCCTACGAGCAGTACTTC. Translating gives CASSLGWPYEQYF.

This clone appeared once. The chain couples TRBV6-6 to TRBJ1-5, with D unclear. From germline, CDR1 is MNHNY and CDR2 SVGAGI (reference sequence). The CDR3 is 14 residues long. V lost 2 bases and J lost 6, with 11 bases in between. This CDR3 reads CASSYGQETQPQHF. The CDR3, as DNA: TGTGCCAGCAGTTACGGGCAGGAAACTCAGCCCCAGCATTTT.

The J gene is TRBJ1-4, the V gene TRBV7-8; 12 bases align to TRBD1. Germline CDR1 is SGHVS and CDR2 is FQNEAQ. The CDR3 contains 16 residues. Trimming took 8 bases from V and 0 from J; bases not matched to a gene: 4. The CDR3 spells CASGTGGLATNEKLFF. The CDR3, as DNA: TGTGCCAGCGGGACAGGGGGCTTAGCAACTAATGAAAAACTGTTTTTT.